The rows below give T cell receptor beta chains drawn from one sample of a study of blood T cell repertoires in COVID-19. Generated by immunoSEQ multiplex PCR, the TCRdb table keeps only in-frame clones and is missing some. The data hold approximately 62,000 clones, with just under 90% observed a single time. Sequencing used peripheral blood. The receptors were sampled from a human donor with active COVID-19. The donor label of this sample is uncertain. Each CDR3 is given with its conserved first and last residue. D genes are given only for firm matches.

TRBV6-6	TRBJ2-2	TRBD1	CASSYDRGLIAGELFF
TRBV4-2	TRBJ1-2	NA	CASSQEQGSYGYTF
TRBV5-8	TRBJ2-2	TRBD2	CASSTGLAGMTGELFF
TRBV11-2	TRBJ2-5	NA	CASSLFVASDQETQYF
TRBV6-1	TRBJ1-1	NA	CASSEEQGIITEAFF
TRBV6-6	TRBJ2-2	TRBD1	CATTQGAPTGELFF
TRBV12-3/TRBV12-4	TRBJ2-2	NA	CASSPDRTGELFF
TRBV11-3	TRBJ2-5	TRBD2	CASSFKRGGQGETQYF
TRBV18	TRBJ2-7	TRBD2	CASSTLAGKINEQYF
TRBV28	TRBJ2-7	TRBD1	CASRGTGTYEQYF
TRBV7-8	TRBJ2-2	TRBD1	CASSSGTGVGTGELFF
TRBV6-6	TRBJ2-7	TRBD1	CASSHREGASYEQYF
TRBV7-2	TRBJ2-1	TRBD2	CASSLVRLAGGDEQFF
TRBV10-3	TRBJ2-1	TRBD1	CAIRRQGRADEQFF
TRBV4-3	TRBJ2-7	NA	CASSQELMYEQYF
TRBV4-3	TRBJ2-6	NA	CASSRQSSGANVLTF
TRBV5-1	TRBJ2-3	TRBD2	CASSLTPSGGTDTQYF
TRBV9	TRBJ2-6	NA	CASSGNSGANVLTF
TRBV7-3	TRBJ1-1	NA	CASSSRGNTEAFF
TRBV19	TRBJ1-2	TRBD1	CASSTRQGWLGGYTF
TRBV10-3	TRBJ2-3	TRBD2	CAISNSGTSTDTQYF
TRBV10-1	TRBJ2-1	NA	CASSPRLVLPHEQFF
TRBV9	TRBJ1-4	NA	CASSVQPGGTNEKLFF
TRBV7-2	TRBJ1-5	NA	CASSLKTGSNQPQHF
TRBV28	TRBJ1-4	TRBD1	CASRPADRAWEKLFF
TRBV3-1/TRBV3-2	TRBJ2-5	NA	CASSHPGAGETQYF
TRBV5-8	TRBJ1-1	NA	CASSLAVDTEAFF
TRBV25-1	TRBJ2-5	TRBD1	CASSVTGGGVETQYF
TRBV6-5	TRBJ2-1	TRBD2	CASRAGAIKFF
TRBV2	TRBJ1-1	NA	CASKGRRTEAFF
TRBV7-2	TRBJ2-7	TRBD2	CASSLSSGSGSYEQYF